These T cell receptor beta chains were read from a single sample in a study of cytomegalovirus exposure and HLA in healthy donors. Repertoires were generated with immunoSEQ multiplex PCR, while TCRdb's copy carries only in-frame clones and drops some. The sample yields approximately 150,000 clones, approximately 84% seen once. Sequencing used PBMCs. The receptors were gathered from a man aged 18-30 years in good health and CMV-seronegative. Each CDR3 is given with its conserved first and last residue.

CDR3 protein: CASSLALGLAGATDTQYF
J gene: TRBJ2-3
V gene: TRBV7-9

CDR3 protein: CSVRDSGTVTGELFF
J gene: TRBJ2-2
V gene: TRBV29-1

CDR3 protein: CASYSNTEAFF
J gene: TRBJ1-1
V gene: TRBV6-5

CDR3 protein: CASSTRLAEETQYF
J gene: TRBJ2-5
V gene: TRBV9

CDR3 protein: CASRPIDRYDEKLFF
J gene: TRBJ1-4
V gene: TRBV7-9

CDR3 protein: CASSLVRTSARLEQYF
J gene: TRBJ2-7
V gene: TRBV5-1

CDR3 protein: CASSPRESHNQPQHF
J gene: TRBJ1-5
V gene: TRBV4-1

CDR3 protein: CASSLGGGGDTQYF
J gene: TRBJ2-3
V gene: TRBV27

CDR3 protein: CASNQVKGEQYF
J gene: TRBJ2-7
V gene: TRBV6-6

CDR3 protein: CASSNSGVHTEAFF
J gene: TRBJ1-1
V gene: TRBV19

CDR3 protein: CASSPDNSGANVLTF
J gene: TRBJ2-6
V gene: TRBV7-9

CDR3 protein: CASSFGTAEEELFF
J gene: TRBJ2-2
V gene: TRBV7-6

CDR3 protein: CASSRRVGTSFNEQFF
J gene: TRBJ2-1
V gene: TRBV5-6

CDR3 protein: CASSSGLAPGNEQFF
J gene: TRBJ2-1
V gene: TRBV9

CDR3 protein: CASSLAGLTNYGYTF
J gene: TRBJ1-2
V gene: TRBV28

CDR3 protein: CASSTGGIKPTNQPQHF
J gene: TRBJ1-5
V gene: TRBV27

CDR3 protein: CASSLVGGASYEQYF
J gene: TRBJ2-7
V gene: TRBV7-6

CDR3 protein: CASREQVHTEAFF
J gene: TRBJ1-1
V gene: TRBV7-8

CDR3 protein: CASSEDGQQETQYF
J gene: TRBJ2-5
V gene: TRBV5-4

CDR3 protein: CASSQDTSGWDWTDTQYF
J gene: TRBJ2-3
V gene: TRBV14

CDR3 protein: CASSLASGNYEQYF
J gene: TRBJ2-7
V gene: TRBV7-3

CDR3 protein: CASSTRQGVCNQPQHF
J gene: TRBJ1-5
V gene: TRBV9

CDR3 protein: CASSIRTTQETQYF
J gene: TRBJ2-5
V gene: TRBV19

CDR3 protein: CASSGGQGWSANEKLFF
J gene: TRBJ1-4
V gene: TRBV25-1

CDR3 protein: CASSETARGNTIYF
J gene: TRBJ1-3
V gene: TRBV6-4

CDR3 protein: CASSSGQGSSRQPQHF
J gene: TRBJ1-5
V gene: TRBV6-6

CDR3 protein: CASTKMTGIETQYF
J gene: TRBJ2-5
V gene: TRBV2

CDR3 protein: CAISERQRYAQYF
J gene: TRBJ2-7
V gene: TRBV10-3

CDR3 protein: CASSPAGRESNYGYTF
J gene: TRBJ1-2
V gene: TRBV18

CDR3 protein: CASSVNRPGQINSPLHF
J gene: TRBJ1-6
V gene: TRBV6-1

CDR3 protein: CASSQGAAGGSYNEQFF
J gene: TRBJ2-1
V gene: TRBV4-2

CDR3 protein: CASTSGDRDHEQYF
J gene: TRBJ2-7
V gene: TRBV6-1

CDR3 protein: CAISTGQDTDTQYF
J gene: TRBJ2-3
V gene: TRBV10-3

CDR3 protein: CASSVDLRGQGTDTQYF
J gene: TRBJ2-3
V gene: TRBV9

CDR3 protein: CASSEGASLETQYF
J gene: TRBJ2-5
V gene: TRBV19

CDR3 protein: CASSLGSGGEQFF
J gene: TRBJ2-1
V gene: TRBV7-9

CDR3 protein: CASSLRRERGSWAKNIQYF
J gene: TRBJ2-4
V gene: TRBV27

CDR3 protein: CASSLEGNPSSYNEQFF
J gene: TRBJ2-1
V gene: TRBV5-1

CDR3 protein: CASSAWDRGSYNSPLHF
J gene: TRBJ1-6
V gene: TRBV19

CDR3 protein: CASSLGYAGRGGGTEAFF
J gene: TRBJ1-1
V gene: TRBV11-2

CDR3 protein: CASSLSLKNSGNTIYF
J gene: TRBJ1-3
V gene: TRBV19

CDR3 protein: CASSRKGNEQFF
J gene: TRBJ2-1
V gene: TRBV2

CDR3 protein: CASSLWPGHQETQYF
J gene: TRBJ2-5
V gene: TRBV5-6

CDR3 protein: CARGTSYGYTF
J gene: TRBJ1-2
V gene: TRBV2

CDR3 protein: CASSPGTSGIFYEQYF
J gene: TRBJ2-7
V gene: TRBV28

CDR3 protein: CASSQSRYRSGQGLRLNTEAFF
J gene: TRBJ1-1
V gene: TRBV14